This T cell receptor (beta chain) is drawn from a study of low-dose radiotherapy and immunotherapy resistance in tumors. This clonotype has at least ten counts. Gene-specific TRAV and TRBV primers were used for first-strand cDNA, covering alpha and beta chains. TCRs underwent about 20 PCR cycles of amplification with a constant-region primer and V-primer adapter. One entry per CDR3 protein, called by TCRdb with MiXCR from the reads. The sample contains roughly 76,000 distinct CDR3 sequences, 18% of which appear only once. Time point noted: before trial treatment. Germline-derived CDR1 and CDR2 are LGHNA and YSLEER. V shed 4 bases, J shed 5 bases, and the junction held 6 bases outside the gene matches. This CDR3 region has 15 residues.

V is TRBV4-3 and J is TRBJ2-5; TRBD1 agrees at 11 bases. This TCR was recovered from a male donor with prostate cancer. The sample in question was PBMCs, obtained before treatment. Written as DNA, the CDR3 is TGCGCCAGCAGCCGAGGGACAGGGGGATCGGAGACCCAGTACTTC. It is translated as CASSRGTGGSETQYF.